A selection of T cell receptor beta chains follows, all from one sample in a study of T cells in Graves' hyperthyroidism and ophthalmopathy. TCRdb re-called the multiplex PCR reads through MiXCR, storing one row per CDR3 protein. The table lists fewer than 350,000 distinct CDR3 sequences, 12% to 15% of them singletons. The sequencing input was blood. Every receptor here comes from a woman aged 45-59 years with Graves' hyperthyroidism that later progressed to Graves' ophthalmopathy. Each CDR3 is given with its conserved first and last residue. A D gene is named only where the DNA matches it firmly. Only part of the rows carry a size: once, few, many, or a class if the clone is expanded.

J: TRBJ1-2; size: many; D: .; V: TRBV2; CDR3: CASTPEGGVGYGYTF; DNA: TGTGCCAGCACCCCAGAAGGGGGGGTAGGCTATGGCTACACCTTC
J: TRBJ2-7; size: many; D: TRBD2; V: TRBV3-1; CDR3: CASSPQREGSYEQYF; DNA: TGTGCCAGCAGCCCGCAGCGGGAGGGTTCCTACGAGCAGTACTTC
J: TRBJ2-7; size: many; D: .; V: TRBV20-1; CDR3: CSARSDGSPTYEQYF; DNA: TGCAGTGCTAGGAGCGACGGGTCCCCCACCTACGAGCAGTACTTC
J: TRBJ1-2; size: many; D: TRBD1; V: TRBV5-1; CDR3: CATTAGQGGYGYTF; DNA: TGCGCCACCACGGCAGGACAGGGTGGCTATGGCTACACCTTC
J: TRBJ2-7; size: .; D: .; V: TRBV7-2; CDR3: CASSFPPGHLLYEQYF; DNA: TGTGCCAGCAGCTTCCCCCCCGGACACCTCCTTTACGAGCAGTACTTC
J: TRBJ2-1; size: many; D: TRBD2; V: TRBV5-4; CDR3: CASAGREGHDEQFF; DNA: TGTGCCAGCGCCGGGAGGGAGGGCCACGATGAGCAGTTCTTC
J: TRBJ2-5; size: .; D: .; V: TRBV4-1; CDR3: CASSLGNTGATLGTQYF; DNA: TGCGCCAGCAGCCTAGGAAATACCGGGGCAACCTTAGGGACCCAGTACTTC
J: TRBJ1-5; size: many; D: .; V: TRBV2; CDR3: CASRLEGIGSNQPQHF; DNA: TGTGCCAGCAGATTGGAAGGGATTGGTAGCAATCAGCCCCAGCATTTT
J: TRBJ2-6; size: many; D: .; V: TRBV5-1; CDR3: CASSRVGFQTVANVLTF; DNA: TGCGCCAGCAGCCGTGTCGGATTCCAAACCGTGGCCAACGTCCTGACTTTC
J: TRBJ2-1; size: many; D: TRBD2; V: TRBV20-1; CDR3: CSATGTSGTSYNEQFF; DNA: TGCAGTGCAACCGGGACTAGCGGCACCTCCTACAATGAGCAGTTCTTC
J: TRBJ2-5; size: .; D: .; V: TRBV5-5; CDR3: CASSFYICTLQGGQETQYF; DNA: .
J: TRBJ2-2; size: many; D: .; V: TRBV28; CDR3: CASSFEIGNTGELFF; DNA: TGTGCCAGCAGTTTCGAGATAGGGAACACCGGGGAGCTGTTTTTT
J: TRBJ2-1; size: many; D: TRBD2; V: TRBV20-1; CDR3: CSLLAGVGEQFF; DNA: TGTTCACTACTAGCGGGAGTGGGTGAGCAGTTCTTC